This T cell receptor beta chain was documented in a study of blood T cell repertoires in COVID-19. As for the study in general: Sites across the United States, Italy and Spain contributed samples from acute and convalescent COVID-19. Sources were T cells, B-cell-depleted T cells, or PBMCs; the material itself was cDNA or gDNA.

This clone has just one count. Authors' processing steps: Estimation of nucleated cell counts was performed using reference gene primer amplification. Some clones are missing from TCRdb's copy, which holds only in-frame ones; the method was immunoSEQ multiplex PCR. The DNA was the basis for D and trimming; V, J and clone size are from that table. The sample consists of more than 90,000 clones, approximately 92% of them appearing once. What was sequenced was peripheral blood. The origin of this receptor is a man in his fifties or sixties with active COVID-19.

This CDR3 reads CASREYIPAASYNSPLHF. DNA of the CDR3: TGTGCCAGCAGAGAATATATCCCCGCGGCATCCTATAATTCACCCCTCCACTTT. The V call is TRBV6-1, the J call TRBJ1-6; D gene ambiguous. From germline, CDR1 is MNHNS and CDR2 SASEGT. The V gene lost 6 bases and the J gene lost 1 base, with 19 bases spanning the gap. This CDR3 is built from 18 residues.